This is a list of T cell receptor beta chains from one sample in a study of blood T cell repertoires in COVID-19. The method was immunoSEQ multiplex PCR; TCRdb's version includes in-frame clones alone and lacks a portion of them. Among some 250,000 clones, around 80% were seen once, and the ten largest hold around 5.4%. The source material was peripheral blood. These receptors came from a man older than 75 with acute or convalescent COVID-19. Each CDR3 is given with its conserved first and last residue. The order of the fields is J gene, D gene, V gene, clone size, CDR3 DNA, CDR3 protein. The D gene is left open where the match is weak. Rows may omit the clone size; those that give it use once, few, many or a size class.

TRBJ2-5 | TRBD2 | TRBV3-1/TRBV3-2 | . | TGTGCCAGCAGCCAAGGGGTCGCGGGGGGAGTGACCCAGTACTTC | CASSQGVAGGVTQYF
TRBJ2-2 | TRBD1 | TRBV27 | . | TGTGCCAGCAGGGGACAGACTAACACCGGGGAGCTGTTTTTT | CASRGQTNTGELFF
TRBJ2-1 | . | TRBV28 | . | TGTGCCAGCAGATCACAAACCGATGAGCAGTTCTTC | CASRSQTDEQFF
TRBJ1-5 | TRBD1 | TRBV9 | . | TGTGCCAGCAGCCGAGGACAGGGCGATTATAGCAATCAGCCCCAGCATTTT | CASSRGQGDYSNQPQHF
TRBJ2-7 | . | TRBV5-1 | . | TGCGCCAGCAGCTTGGTCGTAGGGAGTGCAGGTCTCGAGCAGTACTTC | CASSLVVGSAGLEQYF
TRBJ2-1 | . | TRBV5-8 | . | TGTGCCACTACCTGGGGAGCGGGTGAGCAGTTCTTC | CATTWGAGEQFF
TRBJ2-7 | . | TRBV6-5 | . | TGTGCCAGCAGACAAACAGGGTTCGAGCAGTACTTC | CASRQTGFEQYF
TRBJ2-1 | . | TRBV27 | . | TGTGCCAGCAGTCCCAACCGGGGGTCCGTCGATGAGCAGTTCTTC | CASSPNRGSVDEQFF
TRBJ2-5 | TRBD1 | TRBV5-8 | . | TGTGCCAGCAGCTCAAGGGACAGGGGAAAGACCCAGTACTTC | CASSSRDRGKTQYF
TRBJ2-5 | TRBD1 | TRBV5-1 | . | TGCGCCAGCAGCACCGGGACAGGGACAGGAGAGACCCAGTACTTC | CASSTGTGTGETQYF
TRBJ1-2 | TRBD1 | TRBV6-2/TRBV6-3 | . | TGTGCCAGCAGTTACACGGGACAGGGTAACTATGGCTACACCTTC | CASSYTGQGNYGYTF
TRBJ2-2 | . | TRBV24-1 | . | TGTGCCACCAGTGATCCGCGCGCGGGATCGTTCGGGGAGCTGTTTTTT | CATSDPRAGSFGELFF
TRBJ1-3 | . | TRBV28 | . | TGTGCCAGCAGTTTGGAGGGGAGGGACACCATATATTTT | CASSLEGRDTIYF
TRBJ1-2 | . | TRBV25-1 | . | TGTGCCAGCAGTGAATCCGGGACAAATCAGGGCTACACCTTC | CASSESGTNQGYTF
TRBJ1-2 | . | TRBV24-1 | . | TGTGCCACCCAAGGACAAACTAACTATGGCTACACCTTC | CATQGQTNYGYTF
TRBJ1-6 | . | TRBV9 | few | TGTGCCAGCAGCTTCAAGGCGGAGAATTCACCCCTCCACTTT | CASSFKAENSPLHF
TRBJ1-1 | TRBD1 | TRBV4-2 | . | TGTGCCAGCAGCCAAGAGACAGGGTGGCTGAACACTGAAGCTTTCTTT | CASSQETGWLNTEAFF
TRBJ1-5 | . | TRBV6-5 | . | TGTGCCAGCATAGCTGGGAGTAGCAATCAGCCCCAGCATTTT | CASIAGSSNQPQHF
TRBJ2-1 | TRBD2 | TRBV9 | . | TGTGCCAGCAGCGTAGGCGGGGGGACCTACAATGAGCAGTTCTTC | CASSVGGGTYNEQFF
TRBJ1-4 | . | TRBV18 | . | TGTGCCAGCTCACCAGGGGGACAACTAAATGAAAAACTGTTTTTT | CASSPGGQLNEKLFF